The sequence of this T cell receptor (beta chain) was determined in a study of T cells in Graves' hyperthyroidism and ophthalmopathy. This clonotype was detected a few times. RNA transcripts yielded amplified TCR beta CDR3 regions. The TCR CDR3 first-round RT-PCR relied on the HTBI primer set. Each CDR3 protein is one row after TCRdb ran MiXCR on the multiplex PCR reads. The sample has 300,000 to 450,000 distinct CDR3 sequences, around 15% seen once. The germline gives CDR1 SEHNR, CDR2 FQNEAQ (reference sequence). There are 17 residues in the CDR3. V was clipped by 1 base and J by 0 bases, with 13 bases between them. On the basis of clinical symptoms, serum thyroxine and TRAb, thyroid ultrasound and orbital computed tomography, diagnoses were made.

The specimen sequenced was blood. The clonotype comes from a young woman with Graves' ophthalmopathy. V is TRBV7-9 and J is TRBJ1-3; D gene unclear. CDR3 in amino acids: CASSLDLSASSGNTIYF. The CDR3 DNA sequence: TGTGCCAGCAGCTTAGATTTGTCCGCGTCCTCTGGAAACACCATATATTTT.